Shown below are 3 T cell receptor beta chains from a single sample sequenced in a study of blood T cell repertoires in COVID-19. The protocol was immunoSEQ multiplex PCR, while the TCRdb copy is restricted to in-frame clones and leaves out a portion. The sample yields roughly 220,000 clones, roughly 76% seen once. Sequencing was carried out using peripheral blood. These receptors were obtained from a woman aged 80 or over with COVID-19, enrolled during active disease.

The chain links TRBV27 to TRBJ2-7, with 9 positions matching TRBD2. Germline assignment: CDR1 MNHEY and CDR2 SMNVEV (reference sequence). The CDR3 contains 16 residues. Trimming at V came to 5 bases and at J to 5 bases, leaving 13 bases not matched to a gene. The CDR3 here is CASSPPPREGTDEQYF. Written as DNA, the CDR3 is TGTGCCAGCAGTCCCCCACCGCGGGAGGGCACCGACGAGCAGTACTTC.

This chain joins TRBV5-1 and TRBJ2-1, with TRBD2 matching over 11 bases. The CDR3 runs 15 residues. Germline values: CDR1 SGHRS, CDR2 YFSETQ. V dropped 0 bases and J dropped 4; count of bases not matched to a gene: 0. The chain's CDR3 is CASSLGTSGYNEQFF. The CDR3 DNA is TGCGCCAGCAGCTTGGGGACTAGCGGGTACAATGAGCAGTTCTTC.

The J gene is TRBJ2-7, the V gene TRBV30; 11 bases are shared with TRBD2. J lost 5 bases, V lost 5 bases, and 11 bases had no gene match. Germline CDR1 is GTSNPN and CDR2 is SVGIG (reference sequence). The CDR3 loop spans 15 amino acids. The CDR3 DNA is TGTGCCTGGGGTCGACTAGCGGGGCCCCCCCACGAGCAGTACTTC. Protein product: CAWGRLAGPPHEQYF.